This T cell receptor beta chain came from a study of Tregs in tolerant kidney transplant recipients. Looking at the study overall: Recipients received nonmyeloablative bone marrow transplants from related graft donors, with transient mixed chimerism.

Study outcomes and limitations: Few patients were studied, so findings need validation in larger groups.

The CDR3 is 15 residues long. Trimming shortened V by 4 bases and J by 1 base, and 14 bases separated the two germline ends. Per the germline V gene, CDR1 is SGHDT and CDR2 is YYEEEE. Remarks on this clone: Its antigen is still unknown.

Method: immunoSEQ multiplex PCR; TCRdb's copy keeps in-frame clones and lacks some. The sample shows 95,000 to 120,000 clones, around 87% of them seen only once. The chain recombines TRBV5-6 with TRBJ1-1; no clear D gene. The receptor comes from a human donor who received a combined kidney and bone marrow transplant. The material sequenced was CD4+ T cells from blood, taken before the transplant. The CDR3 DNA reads TGTGCCAGCAGCCCCTCCATGAGGAGGAACACTGAAGCTTTCTTT. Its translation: CASSPSMRRNTEAFF.